Presented here are 8 T cell receptor beta chains from one specimen sequenced in a study of neurological immune-mediated disorders. TCRdb analysed the 5' RACE reads with MiXCR anew, one entry per CDR3 protein. The top ten clones hold 1% to 1.5% of a sample with roughly 120,000 distinct CDR3 sequences, roughly 3.2% of them seen once. The sequenced sample was PBMCs. The receptors stem from a woman in her twenties or thirties with multiple sclerosis.

This clonotype has at least ten counts. The CDR3 reads CASSPPRTGTSNYGYTF. Written as DNA, the CDR3 is TGCGCCAGCAGCCCTCCGCGGACAGGGACATCTAACTATGGCTACACCTTC. The rearrangement links TRBV5-1 to TRBJ1-2; TRBD1 matches at 8 bases. V trimming: 4 bases; J trimming: 0 bases; junction bases outside the gene matches: 11. The V gene's germline CDR1 is SGHRS and CDR2 YFSETQ. There are 17 residues in the CDR3. Using reference TRBV5-1 and TRBJ1-2 for the parts outside the CDR3, the full variable domain is KAGVTQTPRYLIKTRGQQVTLSCSPISGHRSVSWYQQTPGQGLQFLFEYFSETQRNKGNFPGRFSGRQFSNSRSEMNVSTLELGDSALYLCASSPPRTGTSNYGYTFGSGTRLTVV.

In this sample, this clonotype turned up many times. The chain combines TRBV10-3 with TRBJ2-3; unclear D gene. V was shortened by 3 bases and J by 6 bases, with 4 bases between the two germline ends. CDR1 and CDR2 from the germline V gene are ENHRY and SYGVKD. This CDR3 comprises 11 residues. The CDR3 is CAISDGDTQYF. As DNA, the CDR3 is TGTGCCATCAGTGACGGGGATACGCAGTATTTT.

This clonotype came up many times. The rearrangement uses TRBV5-5 and TRBJ2-1; TRBD2 might be the D (6 bases). This CDR3 is 15 amino acids long. Germline-derived CDR1 and CDR2 are SGHKS and YYEKEE (reference sequence). Trimming cost V 4 bases and J 4 bases, with 15 bases left between them. The CDR3 nucleotides are TGTGCCAGCAGCGAAAACCCTAGCGAGTACAATGAGCAGTTCTTC. This encodes CASSENPSEYNEQFF.

This clonotype was seen ten or more times. The V gene is TRBV12-3 or TRBV12-4, the J gene TRBJ2-3, with 9 bases lining up with TRBD2. The V gene end was trimmed by 7 bases and the J gene end by 1 base; junction bases not matched to a gene: 6. The CDR3 runs to 15 residues. DNA of the CDR3: TGTGCCAGCACTTCCCCTAGCGGGGGCACAGATACGCAGTATTTT. Translation gives CASTSPSGGTDTQYF.

At least ten counts were recorded for this clonotype. Possible read error: a much larger clone is one base away. This chain uses TRBV7-2 with TRBJ2-7, with 7 bases lining up with TRBD2. The J segment lost 3 bases and the V segment lost 5 bases, leaving 4 bases of the junction unmatched. This CDR3 has 13 residues. Germline loops: CDR1 SGHTA, CDR2 FQGNSA. The CDR3 DNA reads TGTGCCAGCAGCCCCTGGGGGGGCTACGAGCAGTACTTC. Amino acids: CASSPWGGYEQYF.

This clonotype appeared many times. V is TRBV6-5 and J is TRBJ2-1; D is unresolved. CDR1 is MNHEY, CDR2 SVGAGI, per germline. The CDR3 loop spans 14 amino acids. Between the trimmed V and J ends, which lost 5 bases and 0 bases, there was a span of 8 bases. This CDR3 is CASSPTSSYNEQFF. The CDR3 DNA sequence: TGTGCCAGCAGTCCAACGAGCTCCTACAATGAGCAGTTCTTC.

This clonotype was counted many times. The V and J genes are TRBV7-2 and TRBJ2-7; TRBD2 aligns across 10 bases. This CDR3 is 16 amino acids long. The V gene's germline CDR1 is SGHTA and CDR2 FQGNSA. The V and J ends lost 5 bases and 4 bases, in that order; junction bases with no gene match: 11. The CDR3 DNA is TGTGCCAGCAGCCTGGGGACTAGCGTATATCCGTACGAGCAGTACTTC. It codes for CASSLGTSVYPYEQYF.

This clonotype was observed many times. The rearrangement joins TRBV27 to TRBJ2-5, with 11 bases lining up with TRBD1. CDR1 is MNHEY, CDR2 SMNVEV, per germline (reference sequence). The CDR3 has 14 amino acids. Trimming cost V 5 bases and J 4 bases; bases outside gene matches: 3. The CDR3 coding sequence is TGTGCCAGCAGTAGGGACAGGGGGTTAGAGACCCAGTACTTC. It codes for CASSRDRGLETQYF.